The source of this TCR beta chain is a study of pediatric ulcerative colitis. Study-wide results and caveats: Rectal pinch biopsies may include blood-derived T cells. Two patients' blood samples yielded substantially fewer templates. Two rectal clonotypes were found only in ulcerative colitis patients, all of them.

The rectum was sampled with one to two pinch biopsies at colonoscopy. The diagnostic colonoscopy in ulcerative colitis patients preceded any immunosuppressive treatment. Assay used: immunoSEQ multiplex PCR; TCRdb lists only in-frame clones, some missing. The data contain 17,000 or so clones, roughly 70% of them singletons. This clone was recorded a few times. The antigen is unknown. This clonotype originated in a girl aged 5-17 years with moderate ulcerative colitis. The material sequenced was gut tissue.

The CDR3 reads CAISVGAAEAFF. The CDR3 DNA sequence: TGTGCCATCAGTGTGGGGGCCGCTGAAGCTTTCTTT. This rearrangement joins TRBV10-3 to TRBJ1-1; D possibly corresponds to TRBD1 (6 bases). This CDR3 has 12 residues. Trimming took off 4 bases at V and 6 bases at J, with 9 bases between the two ends. Looked up from germline, CDR1 is ENHRY and CDR2 is SYGVKD.